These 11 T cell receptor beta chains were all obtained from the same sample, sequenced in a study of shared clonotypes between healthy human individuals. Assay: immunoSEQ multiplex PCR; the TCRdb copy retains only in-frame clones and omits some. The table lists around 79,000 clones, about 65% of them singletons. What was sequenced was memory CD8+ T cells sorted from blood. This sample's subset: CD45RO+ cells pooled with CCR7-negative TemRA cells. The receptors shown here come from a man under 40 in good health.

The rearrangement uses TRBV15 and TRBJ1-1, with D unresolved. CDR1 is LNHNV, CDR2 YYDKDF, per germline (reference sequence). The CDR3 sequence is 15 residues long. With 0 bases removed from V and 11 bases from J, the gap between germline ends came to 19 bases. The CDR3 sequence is CATSRDRQGRAQAFF. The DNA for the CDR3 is TGTGCCACCAGCAGAGATCGCCAAGGTAGGGCTCAGGCTTTCTTT.

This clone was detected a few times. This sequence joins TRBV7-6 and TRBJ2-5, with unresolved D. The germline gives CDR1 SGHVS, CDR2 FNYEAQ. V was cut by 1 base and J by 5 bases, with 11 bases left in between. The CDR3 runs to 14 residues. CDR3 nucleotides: TGTGCCAGCAGCTTAGGACCTAACGGGGAGACCCAGTACTTC. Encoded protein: CASSLGPNGETQYF.

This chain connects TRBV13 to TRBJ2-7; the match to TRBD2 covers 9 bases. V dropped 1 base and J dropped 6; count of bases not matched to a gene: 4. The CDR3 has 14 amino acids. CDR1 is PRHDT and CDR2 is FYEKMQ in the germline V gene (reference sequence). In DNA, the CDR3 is TGTGCCAGCAGCTTAGACCTAGCGGGATTCGAGCAGTACTTC. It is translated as CASSLDLAGFEQYF.

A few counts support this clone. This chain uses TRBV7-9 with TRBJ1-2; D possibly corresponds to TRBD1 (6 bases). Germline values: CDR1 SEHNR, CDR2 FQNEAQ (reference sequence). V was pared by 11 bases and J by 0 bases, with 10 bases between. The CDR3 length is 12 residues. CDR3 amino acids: CAGGRANYGYTF. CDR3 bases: TGTGCCGGGGGCCGAGCTAACTATGGCTACACCTTC.

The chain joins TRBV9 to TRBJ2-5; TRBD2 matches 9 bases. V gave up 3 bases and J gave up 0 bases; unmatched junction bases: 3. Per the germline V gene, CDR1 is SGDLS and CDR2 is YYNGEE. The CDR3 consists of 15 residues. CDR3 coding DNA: TGTGCCAGCAGCGAGCGGGAGGCCGACCAAGAGACCCAGTACTTC. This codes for CASSEREADQETQYF.

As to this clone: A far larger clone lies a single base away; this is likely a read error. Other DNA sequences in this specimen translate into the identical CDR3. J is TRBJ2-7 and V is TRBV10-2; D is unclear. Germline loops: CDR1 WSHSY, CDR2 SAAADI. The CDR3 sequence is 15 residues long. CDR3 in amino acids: CASSEWSTASYEQYF. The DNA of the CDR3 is TGCGCCAGCAGTGAGTGGAGTACGGCCTCCTACGAGCAGTATTTC.

The CDR3 is CASRPGPGGELFF. CDR3 coding DNA: TGTGCCAGCAGACCCGGACCAGGCGGGGAGCTGTTTTTT. The J gene is TRBJ2-2, the V gene TRBV28; D remains ambiguous. Between the trimmed V and J ends, which lost 6 bases and 7 bases, there was a span of 12 bases. Per the germline V gene, CDR1 is MDHEN and CDR2 is SYDVKM. CDR3 length equals 13 residues.

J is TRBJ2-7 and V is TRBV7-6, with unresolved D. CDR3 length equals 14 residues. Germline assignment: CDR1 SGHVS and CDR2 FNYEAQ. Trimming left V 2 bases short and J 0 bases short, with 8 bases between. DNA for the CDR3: TGTGCCAGCAGCTTAAGCCCGAGCTCCTACGAGCAGTACTTC. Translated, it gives CASSLSPSSYEQYF.

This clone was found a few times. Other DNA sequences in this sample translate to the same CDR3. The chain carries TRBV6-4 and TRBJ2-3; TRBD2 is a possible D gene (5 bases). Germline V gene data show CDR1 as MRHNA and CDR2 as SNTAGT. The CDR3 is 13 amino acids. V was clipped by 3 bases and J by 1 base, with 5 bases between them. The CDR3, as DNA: TGTGCCAGCAGTGAAGCGGGCACAGATACGCAGTATTTT. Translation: CASSEAGTDTQYF.

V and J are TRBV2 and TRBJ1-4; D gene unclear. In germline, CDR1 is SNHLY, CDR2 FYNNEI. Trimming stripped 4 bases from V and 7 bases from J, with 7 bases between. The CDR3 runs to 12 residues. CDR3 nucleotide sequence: TGTGCCAGCAGTGGGGATTTTGAAAAACTGTTTTTT. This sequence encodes CASSGDFEKLFF.

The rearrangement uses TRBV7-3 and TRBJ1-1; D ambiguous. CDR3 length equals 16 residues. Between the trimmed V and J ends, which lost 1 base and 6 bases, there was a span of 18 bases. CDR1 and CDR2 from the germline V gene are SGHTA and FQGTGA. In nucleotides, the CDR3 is TGTGCCAGCAGCTTAAACGCCGGACCAAAGCCCCCTGAAGCTTTCTTT. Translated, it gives CASSLNAGPKPPEAFF.